The present entry profiles one T cell receptor (beta chain) with its context. The source of the sample is a study of lymphopenia after photon versus proton radiotherapy. Germline V CDR1 and CDR2: SGHNT, YENEEA. The CDR3 extends over 17 amino acids. J lost 0 bases, V lost 5 bases, and 9 bases had no gene match. Data came from immunoSEQ multiplex PCR; TCRdb stores just in-frame clones and leaves some out. The sample yields fewer than 65,000 clones, 75% to 90% seen once. This sequence was found in a middle-aged man with gastric cancer. Sequencing was performed on peripheral blood, taken from a patient treated with photon-based radiotherapy. V gene TRBV11-3 combines with J gene TRBJ2-2; 7 bases are shared with TRBD2. The CDR3 protein is CASSPREARSNTGELFF. For the CDR3, the DNA is TGTGCCAGCAGCCCCCGGGAGGCACGCTCGAACACCGGGGAGCTGTTTTTT.